Listed below are T cell receptor beta chains from one sample, sequenced in a study of cytomegalovirus exposure and HLA in healthy donors. Here immunoSEQ multiplex PCR was the method, and the copy in TCRdb shows in-frame clones only, minus some. The table shows under 150,000 clones, with about 79% occurring only once. What was sequenced was PBMCs. The receptors shown here come from a middle-aged man in good health and CMV-seropositive. CDR3s include the opening cysteine and the closing phenylalanine or tryptophan. D genes are given only for firm matches. Clone size is shown for a subset of rows, as once, few, many or a class of expanded clone.

TRBJ1-2	TRBV10-3	TRBD1	NA	TGTGCCATCAATCGACAGGGGGCTGGGAACTATGGCTACACCTTC	CAINRQGAGNYGYTF
TRBJ2-3	TRBV6-5	NA	once	TGTGCCAGCAGTTACGGCGGAAACACAGATACGCAGTATTTT	CASSYGGNTDTQYF
TRBJ2-7	TRBV19	TRBD1	NA	TGTGCCAGTAGTACCCCGGGACAGGGGTCGGGAGAGCAGTACTTC	CASSTPGQGSGEQYF
TRBJ1-2	TRBV2	TRBD1	NA	TGTGCCAGCAGACCGACAGGGCCGGTCTATGGCTACACCTTC	CASRPTGPVYGYTF
TRBJ2-7	TRBV11-2	NA	NA	TGTGCCAGCAGCTTTGGTGAGGCCTACGAGCAGTACTTC	CASSFGEAYEQYF
TRBJ2-7	TRBV7-2	TRBD2	NA	TGTGCCAGCAGCTATAGCGGGGTTTCCTACGAGCAGTACTTC	CASSYSGVSYEQYF
TRBJ2-1	TRBV5-4	NA	once	TGTGCCAGCAGCTTGGGGCGGAACTACAATGAGCAGTTCTTC	CASSLGRNYNEQFF
TRBJ1-1	TRBV2	TRBD1	once	TGTGCCAGCAGTGACACAGGACAGGGGAGGGCTTTCTTT	CASSDTGQGRAFF
TRBJ2-7	TRBV5-5	NA	NA	TGTGCCAGCAGCTTGGGCGCCCGGGACTACGAGCAGTACTTC	CASSLGARDYEQYF
TRBJ1-5	TRBV2	TRBD1	once	TGTGCCAGCAGAGAAACAGGGGGTGGCGGCAATCAGCCCCAGCATTTT	CASRETGGGGNQPQHF
TRBJ2-7	TRBV4-1	TRBD1	NA	TGCGCCAGCAGCCGGGGACAGGGGGCCTACGAGCAGTACTTC	CASSRGQGAYEQYF
TRBJ1-5	TRBV6-5	NA	NA	TGTGCCAGCAGTTACGGGGGCCCCCATCAGCCCCAGCATTTT	CASSYGGPHQPQHF
TRBJ1-1	TRBV19	NA	few	TGTGCCAGTAGTATATCGGTTGTGAACACTGAAGCTTTCTTT	CASSISVVNTEAFF
TRBJ2-7	TRBV4-1	TRBD2	NA	TGCGCCAGCAGCCAACGGCTAGCGGGAGGGTTCGAGCAGTACTTC	CASSQRLAGGFEQYF